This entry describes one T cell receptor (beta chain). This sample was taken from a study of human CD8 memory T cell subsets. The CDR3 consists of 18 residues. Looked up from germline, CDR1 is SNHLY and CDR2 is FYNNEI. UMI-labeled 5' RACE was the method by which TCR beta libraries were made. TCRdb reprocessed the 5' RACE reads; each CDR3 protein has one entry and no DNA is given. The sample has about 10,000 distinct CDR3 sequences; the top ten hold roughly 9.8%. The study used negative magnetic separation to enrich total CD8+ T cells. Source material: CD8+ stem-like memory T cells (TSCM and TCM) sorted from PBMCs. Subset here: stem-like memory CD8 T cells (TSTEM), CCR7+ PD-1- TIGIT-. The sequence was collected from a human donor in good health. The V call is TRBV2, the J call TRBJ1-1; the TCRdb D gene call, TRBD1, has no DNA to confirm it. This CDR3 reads CASSEPAATGVRGTEAFF.